This T cell receptor (beta chain) was obtained from a study of T cell responses to AZD1222 COVID-19 vaccine. Study-wide findings and caveats: Donors were chiefly white British, with a greater number of females, and clonal diversity was perhaps underestimated. Increased Spike-specific TCR breadth and depth were observed after two AZD1222 doses. As reported, nearly half of all spike-specific TCRs target variant regions that are unmutated. The span of vaccine-associated CD4 TCRs extended across spike, with dominance at 160-218 and 743-854.

Note on this clone: No antigen is known for it.

Generated by immunoSEQ multiplex PCR, the TCRdb table keeps only in-frame clones and is missing some. This table has 150,000 to 200,000 clones, over 75% appearing once. Trimming took off 4 bases at V and 6 bases at J, with 18 bases between the two ends. Germline-derived CDR1 and CDR2 are MNHEY and SVGAGI. This CDR3 has 15 amino acids. This TCR was recovered from an adult in good health. Here the sequenced sample was peripheral blood, taken on day 0 of AZD1222 vaccination. The V and J genes are TRBV6-5 and TRBJ1-2; D is perhaps TRBD1 (6 bases). CDR3 DNA: TGTGCCAGCAGTTGGGGACACAACTCGGCCCATGGCTACACCTTC. Its protein product is CASSWGHNSAHGYTF.